This T cell receptor beta chain was sequenced for a study of T cell changes during pregnancy in multiple sclerosis (dated by TCRdb to 2018 to 2020). Study-level background: The study examined how the T cell repertoire changed over the course of pregnancy in women with multiple sclerosis.

Libraries were made using the immunoSEQ multiplex PCR assay. In TCRdb, the immuneACCESS table is reduced to in-frame sequences with V and J assigned. These tables do not hold every clone; where another copy was compared, an unresolved V gene accounts for under half, and the others remain unexplained. The sample profile shows about 110,000 clones; about nine tenths of them were found once. The top ten clones comprise less than 0.85% of the sample. Concerning this clone: The target of this receptor is not known. Base quality data are lacking; no much larger clone is found one base away.

At the junction V is shortened by 0 bases and J by 5 bases; bases outside the gene matches: 9. Based on the germline V gene, the CDR1 and CDR2 sequences are SGDLS and YYNGEE. From the cysteine up to the phenylalanine, the CDR3 has a length of 16 residues. Only the CDR3 portion is preserved as DNA: 48 bases, with reading frame beginning at the first base. The sequences come from peripheral blood, collected in the third trimester of pregnancy. The chain couples TRBV9 to TRBJ2-5, and TRBD1 matches 8 of the central bases. The origin of this receptor is a female donor in good health, enrolled as a control in a pregnancy study. The nucleotide sequence is given as TGTGCCAGCAGCGTAGATGACAGGGGACTGGAGGAGACCCAGTACTTC. Its coded protein is CASSVDDRGLEETQYF.